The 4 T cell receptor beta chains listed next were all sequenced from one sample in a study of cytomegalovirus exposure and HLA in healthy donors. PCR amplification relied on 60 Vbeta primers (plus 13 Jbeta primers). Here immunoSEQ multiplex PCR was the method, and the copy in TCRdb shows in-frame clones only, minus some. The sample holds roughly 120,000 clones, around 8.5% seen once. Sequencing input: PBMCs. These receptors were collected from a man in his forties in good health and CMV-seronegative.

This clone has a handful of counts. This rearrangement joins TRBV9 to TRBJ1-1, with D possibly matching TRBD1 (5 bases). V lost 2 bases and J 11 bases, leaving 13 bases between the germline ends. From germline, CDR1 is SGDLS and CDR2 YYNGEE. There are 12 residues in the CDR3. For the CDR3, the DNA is TGTGCCAGCAGCGTGGGGGAGGGGACGGCTTTCTTT. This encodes CASSVGEGTAFF.

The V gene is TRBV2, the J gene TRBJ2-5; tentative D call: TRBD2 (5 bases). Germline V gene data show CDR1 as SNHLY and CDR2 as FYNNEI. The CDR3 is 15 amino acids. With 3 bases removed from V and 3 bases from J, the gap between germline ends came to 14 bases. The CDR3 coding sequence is TGTGCCAGCAGTGACACAAAGCGGTCCAAAGAGACCCAGTACTTC. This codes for CASSDTKRSKETQYF.

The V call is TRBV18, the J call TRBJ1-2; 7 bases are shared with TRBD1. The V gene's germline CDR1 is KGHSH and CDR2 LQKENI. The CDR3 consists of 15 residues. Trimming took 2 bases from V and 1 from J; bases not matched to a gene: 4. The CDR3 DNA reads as TGTGCCAGCTCACCAGCTACAGGGGTTAACTATGGCTACACCTTC. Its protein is CASSPATGVNYGYTF.

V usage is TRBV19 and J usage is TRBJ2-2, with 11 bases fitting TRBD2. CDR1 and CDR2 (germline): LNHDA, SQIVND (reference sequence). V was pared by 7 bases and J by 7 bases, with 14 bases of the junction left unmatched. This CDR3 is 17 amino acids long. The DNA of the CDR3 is TGTGCCAGTATCACTAGCGGGGGCTCCACGAGAGTCGGGGAGCTGTTTTTT. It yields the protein CASITSGGSTRVGELFF.